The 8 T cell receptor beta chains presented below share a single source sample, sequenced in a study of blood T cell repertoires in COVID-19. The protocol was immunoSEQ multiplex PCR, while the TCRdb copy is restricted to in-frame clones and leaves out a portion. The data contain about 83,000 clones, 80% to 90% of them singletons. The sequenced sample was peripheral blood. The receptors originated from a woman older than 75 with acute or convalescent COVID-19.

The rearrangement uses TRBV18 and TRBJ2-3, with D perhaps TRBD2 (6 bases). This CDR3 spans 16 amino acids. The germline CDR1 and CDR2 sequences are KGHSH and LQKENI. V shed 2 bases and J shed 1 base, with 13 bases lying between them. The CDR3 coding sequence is TGTGCCAGCTCACCATCGACGGTAGCGGGCACAGATACGCAGTATTTT. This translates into CASSPSTVAGTDTQYF.

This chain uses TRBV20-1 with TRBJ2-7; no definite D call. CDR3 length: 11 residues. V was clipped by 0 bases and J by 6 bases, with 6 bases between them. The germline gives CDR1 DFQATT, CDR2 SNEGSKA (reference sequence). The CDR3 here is CSAREQLEQYF. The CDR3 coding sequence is TGCAGTGCTAGAGAACAGCTCGAGCAGTACTTC.

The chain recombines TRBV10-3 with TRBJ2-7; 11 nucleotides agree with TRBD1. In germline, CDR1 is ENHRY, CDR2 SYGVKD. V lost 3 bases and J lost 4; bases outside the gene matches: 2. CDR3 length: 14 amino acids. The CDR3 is CAISDGQGAYEQYF. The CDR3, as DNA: TGTGCCATCAGTGATGGACAGGGGGCATACGAGCAGTACTTC.

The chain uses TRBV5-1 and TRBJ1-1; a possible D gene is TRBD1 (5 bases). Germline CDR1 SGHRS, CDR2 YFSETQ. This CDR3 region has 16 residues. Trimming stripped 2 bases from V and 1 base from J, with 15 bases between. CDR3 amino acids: CASSLTSGTPNTEAFF. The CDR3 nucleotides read TGCGCCAGCAGCTTAACTTCCGGGACTCCGAACACTGAAGCTTTCTTT.

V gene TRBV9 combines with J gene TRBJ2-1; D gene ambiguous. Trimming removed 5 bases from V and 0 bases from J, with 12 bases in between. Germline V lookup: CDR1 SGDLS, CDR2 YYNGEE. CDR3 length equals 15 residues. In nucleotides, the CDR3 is TGTGCCAGCAGTGTCGACGGAGACTCCTACAATGAGCAGTTCTTC. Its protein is CASSVDGDSYNEQFF.

The CDR3 coding sequence is TGTGCCTGGAGTGTAAGCTCTAGGGGATTCGGAAACACCATATATTTT. It codes for CAWSVSSRGFGNTIYF. The chain couples TRBV30 to TRBJ1-3; TRBD1 is a possible D gene (5 bases). CDR3 length: 16 residues. Germline loops: CDR1 GTSNPN, CDR2 SVGIG (reference sequence). Trimming pared 0 bases from V and 4 bases from J, leaving 16 bases between.

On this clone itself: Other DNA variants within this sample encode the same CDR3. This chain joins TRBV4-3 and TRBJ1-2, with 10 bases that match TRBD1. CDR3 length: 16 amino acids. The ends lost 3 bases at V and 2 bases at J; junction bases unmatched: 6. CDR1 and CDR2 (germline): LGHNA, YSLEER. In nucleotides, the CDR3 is TGCGCCAGCAGCCAGGAGGGACAGGGGCGGAACTATGGCTACACCTTC. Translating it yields CASSQEGQGRNYGYTF.

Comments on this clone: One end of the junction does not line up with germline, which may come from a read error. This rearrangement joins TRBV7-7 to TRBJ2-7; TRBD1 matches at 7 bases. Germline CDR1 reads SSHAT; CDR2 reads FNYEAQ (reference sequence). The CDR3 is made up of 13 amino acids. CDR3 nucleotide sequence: TGTGCTAGCAGCTCAACCGGGACAGCTCTATTGTACTTC. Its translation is CASSSTGTALLYF.